The 27 T cell receptor beta chains below all came from one sample that was sequenced in a study of blood T cells in healthy people across ages. Together with a sample-barcoded 5' primer, a J-beta primer mix was included in a second PCR lasting roughly 7 to 11 cycles. TCRdb ran MiXCR on the 5' RACE reads and lists one entry per CDR3 protein. This sample has around 1,900,000 distinct CDR3 sequences, with roughly two fifths found just once. Input material: blood. The receptor set was obtained from a human donor in good health.

J is TRBJ2-5 and V is TRBV3-1; maybe TRBD2 (5 bases). The J call is uncertain, as TRBJ2-7 better fits the DNA end. Looked up from germline, CDR1 is LGHDT and CDR2 is YNNKEL (reference sequence). The CDR3 is 15 residues long. CDR3 nucleotides: TGTGCCAGCAGCCAATTCCAGACTGGAGGCTACGAGCAGTACTTC. Translated, it gives CASSQFQTGGYEQYF.

This clonotype was observed a handful of times. In DNA form, the CDR3 reads TGCAGTGGAGGCGGGGGACGAGATACGCAGTATTTT. Translated, it gives CSGGGGRDTQYF. The rearrangement joins TRBV20-1 to TRBJ2-3; TRBD2 aligns across 7 bases. J gave up 5 bases and V 7 bases, and 6 bases lay outside the gene matches. CDR1 is DFQATT and CDR2 is SNEGSKA in the germline V gene (reference sequence). CDR3 size: 12 residues.

The chain uses TRBV20-1 and TRBJ2-3; D is tentatively TRBD1 or TRBD2 (6 bases each). From germline, CDR1 is DFQATT and CDR2 SNEGSKA (reference sequence). The V end was cut by 3 bases, the J end by 4 bases, with 14 bases between. This CDR3 region has 14 residues. The CDR3 DNA is TGCAGTGCTAGTAGGGGGACTCCCGCAGATACGCAGTATTTT. Translating it yields CSASRGTPADTQYF.

Regarding this clonotype: Compared with germline, one end of the junction differs, possibly owing to a read error. The genes are TRBV6-6 and TRBJ2-2; 7 nucleotides match TRBD2. Germline-derived CDR1 and CDR2 are MNHNY and SVGAGI (reference sequence). This CDR3 is built from 14 residues. CDR3 in amino acids: CANSYGGGTGELFF. CDR3 nucleotide sequence: TGTGCCAACAGTTACGGCGGGGGAACCGGGGAGCTGTTTTTT.

This clonotype was picked up one time. This chain connects TRBV5-4 to TRBJ2-1, with unresolved D. This CDR3 spans 11 amino acids. The germline V gene has CDR1 SGHNT and CDR2 YYREEE (reference sequence). Between the trimmed V and J ends, which lost 2 bases and 10 bases, there was a span of 7 bases. The CDR3: CASSLYTEQFF. DNA for the CDR3: TGTGCCAGCAGCTTATACACAGAGCAGTTCTTC.

This clonotype was seen more than once but under ten times. V is TRBV12-3 or TRBV12-4 and J is TRBJ1-2; the D is unclear. V shed 3 bases and J shed 3 bases, with 8 bases lying between them. The CDR3 has 13 amino acids. The chain's CDR3 is CASSFREDYGYTF. DNA of the CDR3: TGTGCCAGCAGTTTTCGGGAAGACTATGGCTACACCTTC.

This clonotype was seen a few times. The rearrangement links TRBV11-2 to TRBJ1-2; TRBD1 might be the D (6 bases). From germline, CDR1 is SGHAT and CDR2 FQNNGV. The CDR3 totals 15 residues. V was trimmed by 1 base and J by 6 bases, leaving 15 bases between them. Written as DNA, the CDR3 is TGTGCCAGCAGCTTAGGTGCAGGGGCGTACGATGGCTACACCTTC. Amino acid sequence: CASSLGAGAYDGYTF.

This chain uses TRBV7-9 with TRBJ2-5; D gene ambiguous. CDR1 is SEHNR, CDR2 FQNEAQ, per germline (reference sequence). Deletions cut 2 bases from V and 2 bases from J, with 12 bases between. The CDR3 runs to 15 residues. The CDR3 coding sequence is TGTGCCAGCAGCTTACCTCCGGTTTGGCAAGAGACCCAGTACTTC. It encodes CASSLPPVWQETQYF. The complete variable domain, with remaining parts taken from reference TRBV7-9 and TRBJ2-5, reads DTGVSQNPRHKITKRGQNVTFRCDPISEHNRLYWYRQTLGQGPEFLTYFQNEAQLEKSRLLSDRFSAERPKGSFSTLEIQRTEQGDSAMYLCASSLPPVWQETQYFGPGTRLLVL.

This CDR3 reads CASSLTTSGISTDTQYF. The CDR3 bases are TGTGCCAGCAGCTTGACGACTAGCGGAATTAGCACAGATACGCAGTATTTT. This rearrangement joins TRBV5-6 to TRBJ2-3, with 9 positions matching TRBD2. V lost 1 base to trimming and J lost 0 bases; unmatched junction nucleotides: 6. The CDR3 contains 17 residues. Germline loops: CDR1 SGHDT, CDR2 YYEEEE.

The chain recombines TRBV4-3 with TRBJ2-6, with 9 nucleotides matching TRBD1. Germline V gene lookup returns CDR1 LGHNA and CDR2 YSLEER. The CDR3 loop spans 18 amino acids. V shed 1 base and J 4 bases; nucleotides not matched to a gene: 8. The CDR3 nucleotides are TGCGCCAGCAGCCAAGCGGGGACAGGGCCTTCCGGGGCCAACGTCCTGACTTTC. The encoded protein is CASSQAGTGPSGANVLTF.

This clonotype was seen only a few times. The chain has TRBV5-1 and TRBJ2-3, with D perhaps given as TRBD1 or TRBD2 (5 bases each). Germline lookup yields CDR1 SGHRS and CDR2 YFSETQ. The CDR3 has 14 amino acids. Trimming removed 4 bases at V and 2 bases at J, with 11 bases between. The CDR3 coding sequence is TGCGCCAGCAGCCGGGACCACTCCACAGATACGCAGTATTTT. Protein product: CASSRDHSTDTQYF.

On this clonotype: The junction departs from germline at one end; a sequencing error may be responsible. The CDR3, as DNA: TGTACCAGCAGCCTTAGCGGGGGGAGCGCAGATACGCAGTATTTT. Translated: CTSSLSGGSADTQYF. This chain joins TRBV6-4 and TRBJ2-3; 10 nucleotides align to TRBD2. This CDR3 has 15 amino acids. CDR1 and CDR2 from the germline V gene are MRHNA and SNTAGT.

This clonotype was picked up a small number of times. The V and J genes are TRBV20-1 and TRBJ2-7; possibly TRBD2 for D (6 bases). Germline lookup yields CDR1 DFQATT and CDR2 SNEGSKA (reference sequence). The CDR3 has 15 residues. V shed 4 bases and J shed 1 base, with 17 bases lying between them. CDR3 nucleotides: TGCAGTGCTAAGGACTACCCAGGCGATTCCTACGAGCAGTACTTC. Protein product: CSAKDYPGDSYEQYF.

This clonotype was seen a few times. The V and J genes are TRBV27 and TRBJ2-6, with D perhaps assigned TRBD1 or TRBD2 (5 bases each). The germline gives CDR1 MNHEY, CDR2 SMNVEV (reference sequence). The CDR3 has 17 amino acids. V was shortened by 5 bases and J by 0 bases, with 14 bases between the two germline ends. Here the CDR3 DNA reads TGTGCCAGCAGTGAACCGGGACGGAACTCTGGGGCCAACGTCCTGACTTTC. Amino acid sequence: CASSEPGRNSGANVLTF.

The chain is built from TRBV6-2 or TRBV6-3 and TRBJ1-2; D ambiguous. Germline CDR1 reads MNHEY; CDR2 reads SVGEGT. V was cut by 8 bases and J by 0 bases, with 19 bases left in between. This CDR3 has 16 amino acids. As DNA, the CDR3 is TGTGCCAGCGGAAACTACGGGGAGTCCGCTAACTATGGCTACACCTTC. It codes for CASGNYGESANYGYTF.

J is TRBJ2-4 and V is TRBV2; TRBD2 matches 7 bases. The J call could be wrong; TRBJ2-5 is a better fit for the DNA end. This CDR3 spans 18 amino acids. Germline CDR1 reads SNHLY; CDR2 reads FYNNEI. As DNA, the CDR3 is TGTGCCAGCAGTGAAGCGCTTCGCCCCGGACTAGTGAAAAGGACCCAGTACTTC. This translates into CASSEALRPGLVKRTQYF.

This clonotype was counted at least ten times. The chain uses TRBV5-1 and TRBJ1-2; TRBD1 matches 8 bases. The length of the CDR3 is 13 residues. The germline gives CDR1 SGHRS, CDR2 YFSETQ. V was clipped by 4 bases and J by 5 bases; unmatched bases: 4. CDR3 DNA: TGCGCCAGCAGCCAACGGACAGGGTATGGCTACACCTTC. Residues: CASSQRTGYGYTF.

J is TRBJ1-1 and V is TRBV7-2, with a tentative D call TRBD1 (5 bases). Trimming took 7 bases from V and 2 from J, leaving 11 bases between them. CDR1 and CDR2 from the germline V gene are SGHTA and FQGNSA. This CDR3 is 13 amino acids long. For the CDR3, the DNA is TGTGCCAGCACTCTGACAGAAAACACTGAAGCTTTCTTT. Its translation is CASTLTENTEAFF.

Details on this clonotype: A junction end diverges from the germline sequence, so it may reflect a read error. The chain carries TRBV4-1 and TRBJ2-1; D possibly matches TRBD1 or TRBD2 (5 bases each). This CDR3 is 17 amino acids long. Per the germline V gene, CDR1 is MGHRA and CDR2 is YSYEKL. The CDR3 loop is CASGQERRMSRGNEQFF. CDR3 DNA: TGCGCCAGCGGCCAAGAAAGGAGGATGTCGAGGGGCAATGAGCAGTTCTTC.

The rearrangement uses TRBV5-6 and TRBJ2-1; a possible D gene is TRBD1 (6 bases). The CDR3 is 13 amino acids. Looked up from germline, CDR1 is SGHDT and CDR2 is YYEEEE. Deletions cut 8 bases from V and 10 bases from J, with 19 bases between. The CDR3 reads CASRITGFREQFF. Written as DNA, the CDR3 is TGTGCCAGTCGTATTACAGGGTTTAGAGAGCAGTTCTTC.

This chain joins TRBV6-5 and TRBJ1-1; 7 bases match TRBD1. The junction had 3 bases not matched to a gene; V was cut back by 0 bases and J by 2 bases. The CDR3 runs 15 residues. The germline V gene encodes CDR1 MNHEY and CDR2 SVGAGI. The CDR3 nucleotides read TGTGCCAGCAGTTACTCGGCAGGGGGTAACACTGAAGCTTTCTTT. This gives the protein CASSYSAGGNTEAFF.

Comments on this clonotype: The germline gene is not matched at one end of the junction; a read error may be the cause. CDR3: CSVVPQNAEAFF. The CDR3 nucleotides read TGCAGCGTTGTACCGCAGAACGCTGAAGCTTTCTTT. V and J are TRBV29-1 and TRBJ1-1, with D hard to call. This CDR3 is built from 12 residues. CDR1 is SQVTM and CDR2 is ANQGSEA in the germline V gene.

This clonotype was recorded a few times. The chain uses TRBV4-3 and TRBJ2-5, with 7 nucleotides matching TRBD1. V lost 0 bases to trimming and J lost 4 bases; unmatched junction nucleotides: 5. Germline lookup yields CDR1 LGHNA and CDR2 YSLEER. This CDR3 comprises 15 residues. CDR3 amino acids: CASSQDLDRVETQYF. In nucleotides, the CDR3 is TGCGCCAGCAGCCAAGATCTTGACAGGGTAGAGACCCAGTACTTC.

This clonotype was detected ten times or more. The chain carries TRBV29-1 and TRBJ2-1; tentative D call: TRBD1 (5 bases). Trimming left V 7 bases short and J 0 bases short, with 13 bases between. The CDR3 runs to 14 residues. The germline CDR1 and CDR2 sequences are SQVTM and ANQGSEA. In nucleotides, the CDR3 is TGCAGCGCCCACAGGCCAAGCTCCTACAATGAGCAGTTCTTC. This encodes CSAHRPSSYNEQFF.

The chain recombines TRBV28 with TRBJ2-1; D uncertain. The CDR3 runs 11 residues. V was shortened by 5 bases and J by 9 bases, with 8 bases between the two germline ends. Germline CDR1 is MDHEN and CDR2 is SYDVKM. CDR3 bases: TGTGCCAGCAGTGCCCCTACTGAGCAGTTCTTC. This gives the protein CASSAPTEQFF.

The V and J genes are TRBV5-1 and TRBJ2-7; TRBD1 matches 9 bases. Germline V gives CDR1 SGHRS, CDR2 YFSETQ. After removal of 0 bases from V and 4 bases from J, the junction contained 8 bases not matched to a gene. The CDR3 loop spans 16 amino acids. The CDR3 DNA is TGCGCCAGCAGCTTGGTGACAGGGGGAGGGTTATACGAGCAGTACTTC. Translated: CASSLVTGGGLYEQYF.

The chain joins TRBV6-1 to TRBJ1-1; D might be TRBD1 (5 bases). Per germline, CDR1 MNHNS and CDR2 SASEGT. V was shortened by 6 bases and J by 1 base, with 21 bases between the two germline ends. The CDR3 is 17 residues long. In nucleotides, the CDR3 is TGTGCCAGCAGAAAACTACCTGACAGATCTACGAACACTGAAGCTTTCTTT. This encodes CASRKLPDRSTNTEAFF.